The 15 T cell receptor beta chains presented below share a single source sample, sequenced in a study of T cell repertoires in cytomegalovirus infection. Their antigens are not known. TCRdb processed the reads anew with MiXCR; each CDR3 protein has one entry. The table shows over 250,000 distinct CDR3 sequences, with around 20% occurring only once. The sample was cultured PBMCs, taken from culture after CMV antigen stimulation. All receptors come from a human donor in good health (CMV status not recorded). Some clones in this sample may be carry-over from other donors' samples.

This clonotype occurred a few times. The rearrangement joins TRBV27 to TRBJ2-5, with D possibly TRBD1 on 6 matching bases. The V gene's germline CDR1 is MNHEY and CDR2 SMNVEV (reference sequence). With 5 bases removed from V and 4 bases from J, the gap between germline ends came to 17 bases. The CDR3 consists of 15 residues. CDR3 sequence reads: CASSPTARTVETQYF. CDR3 in DNA: TGTGCCAGCAGTCCAACCGCCCGGACAGTAGAGACCCAGTACTTC.

This clonotype came up a few times. V usage is TRBV7-2 and J usage is TRBJ2-1; D not resolved. The germline V gene has CDR1 SGHTA and CDR2 FQGNSA. This CDR3 contains 15 residues. Trimming pared 1 base from V and 0 bases from J, leaving 7 bases between. The CDR3 DNA is TGTGCCAGCAGCTTAGAACCGTCCTCCTACAATGAGCAGTTCTTC. Protein: CASSLEPSSYNEQFF.

The table lists this clonotype with a few counts. This chain connects TRBV19 to TRBJ2-5; 10 bases match TRBD2. The CDR3 totals 14 residues. Germline lookup yields CDR1 LNHDA and CDR2 SQIVND (reference sequence). The V and J ends lost 4 bases and 3 bases, in that order; junction bases with no gene match: 2. Here the CDR3 reads CASSTLAGKETQYF. The CDR3 nucleotides read TGTGCCAGTAGTACACTAGCGGGAAAAGAGACCCAGTACTTC.

This clonotype was counted at least ten times. The V and J genes are TRBV7-2 and TRBJ2-7; maybe TRBD1 (5 bases). Trimming stripped 1 base from V and 4 bases from J, with 14 bases between. The CDR3 contains 15 residues. The germline gives CDR1 SGHTA, CDR2 FQGNSA. The CDR3 coding sequence is TGTGCCAGCAGCTTAGATTGGGGCGGATCATACGAGCAGTACTTC. Its protein product is CASSLDWGGSYEQYF.

This clonotype occurred a few times. The CDR3 here is CATSRRGMTANTGELFF. The CDR3 DNA sequence: TGTGCCACCAGTCGGAGGGGAATGACTGCGAACACCGGGGAGCTGTTTTTT. The chain recombines TRBV15 with TRBJ2-2; possible D gene TRBD2, 6 bases. Trimming took off 6 bases at V and 0 bases at J, with 17 bases between the two ends. Germline V lookup: CDR1 LNHNV, CDR2 YYDKDF (reference sequence). CDR3 length equals 17 residues.

This clonotype was observed a handful of times. The chain couples TRBV5-1 to TRBJ2-7; 8 bases are shared with TRBD2. This CDR3 comprises 15 residues. The ends lost 4 bases at V and 3 bases at J; junction bases unmatched: 9. Germline assignment: CDR1 SGHRS and CDR2 YFSETQ. CDR3 residues: CASSEAGGIIYEQYF. In DNA form, the CDR3 reads TGCGCCAGCAGCGAGGCGGGGGGTATAATCTACGAGCAGTACTTC.

This clonotype was recorded a few times. V usage is TRBV12-3 or TRBV12-4 and J usage is TRBJ2-1, with 10 bases matching TRBD2. The CDR3 is 16 residues long. The trim removed 6 bases at V and 3 bases at J, leaving 8 bases unmatched. CDR3 in DNA: TGTGCCAGCAGATCCTCTAGCGGGAGCATCTACAATGAGCAGTTCTTC. Its translation: CASRSSSGSIYNEQFF.

This clonotype occurred many times. This CDR3 is CASSLEGIRNTEAFF. In nucleotides, the CDR3 is TGTGCCAGCAGCTTAGAAGGGATTCGGAACACTGAAGCTTTCTTT. V and J are TRBV7-2 and TRBJ1-1; D gene ambiguous. Trimming cost V 1 base and J 1 base, with 10 bases left between them. CDR1 and CDR2 from the germline V gene are SGHTA and FQGNSA. The CDR3 sequence is 15 residues long.

This clonotype has just a few counts. CDR3 in amino acids: CASSLTGGIQETQYF. The CDR3 DNA is TGCGCCAGCAGCTTAACGGGAGGCATCCAAGAGACCCAGTACTTC. V is TRBV5-1 and J is TRBJ2-5; 7 bases fit TRBD2. V shed 2 bases, J shed 1 base, and the junction held 5 bases outside the gene matches. The germline CDR1 and CDR2 sequences are SGHRS and YFSETQ. The CDR3 covers 15 residues.

This clonotype has a handful of counts. The rearrangement uses TRBV10-3 and TRBJ1-2, with D possibly TRBD1 on 6 matching bases. Germline-derived CDR1 and CDR2 are ENHRY and SYGVKD. Trimming pared 10 bases from V and 0 bases from J, leaving 12 bases between. This CDR3 contains 13 residues. The CDR3 is CATRQATNYGYTF. The CDR3 DNA sequence: TGTGCCACTCGACAGGCCACTAACTATGGCTACACCTTC.

This clonotype came up many times. V and J are TRBV12-3 or TRBV12-4 and TRBJ1-4; 8 bases agree with TRBD1. The junction had 8 bases not matched to a gene; V was cut back by 6 bases and J by 5 bases. This CDR3 contains 15 residues. CDR3 region: CASRARTGPNEKLFF. The DNA for the CDR3 is TGTGCCAGCAGGGCTAGGACAGGGCCAAATGAAAAACTGTTTTTT.

This clonotype was counted many times. The gene calls are TRBV5-4 and TRBJ1-1; D uncertain. V lost 4 bases to trimming and J lost 5 bases, with 12 bases between them. Germline V gene sequence: CDR1 SGHNT, CDR2 YYREEE (reference sequence). This CDR3 has 13 residues. The CDR3 DNA follows: TGTGCCAGCAGCCGCCCAGAGGGAACTGAAGCTTTCTTT. Translated: CASSRPEGTEAFF.

This clonotype was detected a few times. The chain recombines TRBV18 with TRBJ2-7; D is possibly TRBD1 (6 bases). V gave up 6 bases and J gave up 0 bases, with 12 bases separating them. CDR1 and CDR2 (germline): KGHSH, LQKENI. This CDR3 contains 14 residues. In DNA form, the CDR3 reads TGTGCCAGCTCGTCCGGGACACACTCCTACGAGCAGTACGTC. This sequence encodes CASSSGTHSYEQYV.

This chain joins TRBV20-1 and TRBJ2-3; D is perhaps TRBD2 (5 bases). The V gene's germline CDR1 is DFQATT and CDR2 SNEGSKA (reference sequence). This CDR3 region has 13 residues. Trimming pared 5 bases from V and 2 bases from J, leaving 11 bases between. CDR3: CSARDYLTDTQYF. DNA for the CDR3: TGCAGTGCTCGTGACTATCTCACAGATACGCAGTATTTT.

The table lists this clonotype with many counts. This sequence joins TRBV7-2 and TRBJ2-7; 8 bases line up with TRBD1. The V gene's germline CDR1 is SGHTA and CDR2 FQGNSA. V dropped 2 bases and J dropped 2; count of bases not matched to a gene: 5. The CDR3 has 15 residues. CDR3 DNA: TGTGCCAGCAGCTTATGGCCAGGGGGCCCCTACGAGCAGTACTTC. Residues: CASSLWPGGPYEQYF.